By share, the clone carrying this T cell receptor (beta chain) ranks as medium-sized. Amplification of ligated cDNA took four PCR rounds with SP2 and nested alpha and beta constant primers. For blood and skin samples, reverse transcription used TCR alpha and beta constant primers. TCRdb re-called the 5' RACE reads through MiXCR, storing one row per CDR3 protein. The sample consists of 45,000 to 55,000 distinct CDR3 sequences, approximately 4.5% of them appearing once. With V trimmed by 5 bases and J by 5 bases, 12 bases remained unmatched. In germline, CDR1 is DFQATT, CDR2 SNEGSKA (reference sequence). This CDR3 has 16 residues. The entry originates in a study of naive and memory T cell subsets. A UMI-containing oligonucleotide was joined by 3' ligation to the TCR cDNA template.

The origin of this receptor is a female donor in good health. V gene TRBV20-1 combines with J gene TRBJ2-1; 10 bases are a match to TRBD2. The CDR3 is CSAGSPGTSAHNEQFF. For the CDR3, the DNA is TGCAGTGCTGGATCCCCCGGGACTAGCGCCCACAATGAGCAGTTCTTC.